The 10 T cell receptor beta chains reported below all come from one sample, sequenced in a study of cytomegalovirus exposure and HLA in healthy donors. The PCR contained 60 Vbeta and 13 Jbeta primers. Profiling relied on immunoSEQ multiplex PCR, and the TCRdb table lists in-frame clones only, not all of them. The table records roughly 150,000 clones, 75% to 90% of them present only once. The sample consisted of PBMCs. Receptor source: a girl aged 2-15 years in good health and CMV-seropositive.

The chain joins TRBV9 to TRBJ2-1; possibly TRBD1 for D (5 bases). V lost 3 bases to trimming and J lost 0 bases, with 10 bases between them. There are 15 residues in the CDR3. CDR1 and CDR2 (germline): SGDLS, YYNGEE. The CDR3 DNA sequence: TGTGCCAGCAGCGCTAGGGGAAGCTCCTACAATGAGCAGTTCTTC. Its protein is CASSARGSSYNEQFF. Looking up the rest from reference TRBV9 and TRBJ2-1 gives the full variable domain: DSGVTQTPKHLITATGQRVTLRCSPRSGDLSVYWYQQSLDQGLQFLIQYYNGEERAKGNILERFSAQQFPDLHSELNLSSLELGDSALYFCASSARGSSYNEQFFGPGTRLTVL.

This clone was seen only once. This chain connects TRBV7-3 to TRBJ1-2, with a tentative D call TRBD1 (5 bases). Germline assignment: CDR1 SGHTA and CDR2 FQGTGA. The CDR3 spans 13 residues. V was pared by 2 bases and J by 8 bases, with 12 bases between. Written as DNA, the CDR3 is TGTGCCAGCAGCTTAGCAGGGATGGGCGGCTACACCTTC. This gives the protein CASSLAGMGGYTF. Complete variable domain (other parts from reference TRBV7-3 and TRBJ1-2): GAGVSQTPSNKVTEKGKYVELRCDPISGHTALYWYRQSLGQGPEFLIYFQGTGAADDSGLPNDRFFAVRPEGSVSTLKIQRTERGDSAVYLCASSLAGMGGYTFGSGTRLTVV.

This chain links TRBV19 with TRBJ2-7; 11 nucleotides match TRBD2. The CDR3 has 13 amino acids. After removal of 10 bases from V and 3 bases from J, the junction contained 5 bases not matched to a gene. From germline, CDR1 is LNHDA and CDR2 SQIVND (reference sequence). The CDR3 nucleotides are TGTGCCACCACTAGCGGGAGTAACTACGAGCAGTACTTC. This translates into CATTSGSNYEQYF.

The rearrangement links TRBV28 to TRBJ2-3; tentatively, D is TRBD2 (6 bases). V shed 6 bases and J shed 0 bases, with 10 bases lying between them. Germline values: CDR1 MDHEN, CDR2 SYDVKM. The CDR3 contains 14 residues. The CDR3 DNA reads TGTGCCAGCAGGACCGGGACTAGCACAGATACGCAGTATTTT. Translating gives CASRTGTSTDTQYF.

This chain joins TRBV19 and TRBJ2-1, with D perhaps TRBD1 (6 bases). The CDR3 consists of 17 residues. Trimming stripped 3 bases from V and 1 base from J, with 16 bases between. Germline V gene lookup returns CDR1 LNHDA and CDR2 SQIVND (reference sequence). Here the CDR3 DNA reads TGTGCCAGTAGTATCTGGGGGCAGCCCGAGTCCTACAATGAGCAGTTCTTC. It specifies CASSIWGQPESYNEQFF. Drawing the rest from reference TRBV19 and TRBJ2-1, the complete variable domain is DGGITQSPKYLFRKEGQNVTLSCEQNLNHDAMYWYRQDPGQGLRLIYYSQIVNDFQKGDIAEGYSVSREKKESFPLTVTSAQKNPTAFYLCASSIWGQPESYNEQFFGPGTRLTVL.

This sequence joins TRBV19 and TRBJ1-4; 11 bases line up with TRBD1. The CDR3 totals 13 residues. Germline V lookup: CDR1 LNHDA, CDR2 SQIVND (reference sequence). V dropped 10 bases and J dropped 7; count of bases not matched to a gene: 5. This chain's CDR3 is CATRDRGVEKLFF. DNA of the CDR3: TGTGCCACCCGGGACAGGGGGGTTGAAAAACTGTTTTTT.

The CDR3 sequence: CASSRGGTREYF. DNA for the CDR3: TGCGCCAGCAGTCGGGGGGGGACTAGGGAGTATTTT. This chain uses TRBV23-1 with TRBJ2-3; 8 bases are a match to TRBD2. TRBV23-1 is treated as an ORF (open reading frame) with a function not yet certain. J gave up 13 bases and V 4 bases, and 7 bases lay outside the gene matches. The CDR3 totals 12 residues.

Of note for this clone: A read error may account for a junction end that differs from germline. V and J are TRBV4-2 and TRBJ2-6, with D tentatively TRBD1 (5 bases). Germline CDR1 LGHNA, CDR2 YNFKEQ. The CDR3 extends over 17 amino acids. For the CDR3, the DNA is TGTGCCAGCAGCCAAGACTCCTGGAGCTCTGGGGCCAGCGTCCTGACTTTC. Protein sequence: CASSQDSWSSGASVLTF.

This clone was recorded a few times. The V and J genes are TRBV7-9 and TRBJ2-5; 11 bases map to TRBD2. This CDR3 region has 16 residues. Germline-derived CDR1 and CDR2 are SEHNR and FQNEAQ (reference sequence). With 2 bases clipped from V and 6 bases from J, the junction kept 8 bases outside the gene matches. This CDR3 reads CASSLPLAGDVKTQYF. The CDR3 DNA is TGTGCCAGCAGCTTACCACTAGCGGGAGATGTGAAGACCCAGTACTTC.

The chain has TRBV6-4 and TRBJ1-2, with D perhaps TRBD1 (6 bases). This CDR3 has 13 amino acids. Trimming took 5 bases from V and 6 from J, leaving 13 bases between them. Looked up from germline, CDR1 is MRHNA and CDR2 is SNTAGT. This CDR3 is CASSKGEGDGYTF. In DNA, the CDR3 is TGTGCCAGCAGTAAGGGGGAAGGGGATGGCTACACCTTC.